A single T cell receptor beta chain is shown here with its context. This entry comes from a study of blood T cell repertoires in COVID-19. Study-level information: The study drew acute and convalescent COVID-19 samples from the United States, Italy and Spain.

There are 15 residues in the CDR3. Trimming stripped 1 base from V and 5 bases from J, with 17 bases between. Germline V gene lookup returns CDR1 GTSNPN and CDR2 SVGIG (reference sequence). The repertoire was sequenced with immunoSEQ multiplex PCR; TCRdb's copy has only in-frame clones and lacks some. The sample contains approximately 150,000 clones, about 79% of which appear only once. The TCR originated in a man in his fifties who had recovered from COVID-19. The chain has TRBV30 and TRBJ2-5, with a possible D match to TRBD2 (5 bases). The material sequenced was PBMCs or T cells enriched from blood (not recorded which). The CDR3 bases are TGTGCCTGGAGTGCCCCGGGTCCCTGGAGGGAGACCCAGTACTTC. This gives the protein CAWSAPGPWRETQYF.